This T cell receptor (beta chain) came from a study of blood T cell repertoires in COVID-19. V shed 9 bases and J shed 4 bases, with 19 bases lying between them. CDR1 is MNHEY, CDR2 SVGAGI, per germline. The CDR3 has 15 amino acids. Repertoires were generated with immunoSEQ multiplex PCR, while TCRdb's copy carries only in-frame clones and drops some. The data show about 100,000 clones, roughly nine tenths seen once. The receptor's source is a young man in a cohort sampled during active COVID-19. Material: peripheral blood. This sequence joins TRBV6-5 and TRBJ2-1; D possibly corresponds to TRBD1 (6 bases). CDR3 amino acids: CASTTDRWGYNEQFF. Written as DNA, the CDR3 is TGTGCCAGTACAACTGACAGGTGGGGGTACAATGAGCAGTTCTTC.